The 29 T cell receptor beta chains reported below all come from one sample, sequenced in a study of T cell responses to AZD1222 COVID-19 vaccine. This table comes from immunoSEQ multiplex PCR, and its TCRdb copy is limited to in-frame clones, with some not included. Of roughly 150,000 clones in the sample, roughly 87% were seen once. Sequencing was performed on peripheral blood, taken on day 0 of AZD1222 vaccination. These receptors came from an adult in good health.

The chain employs TRBV7-2 and TRBJ1-1, with D perhaps TRBD1 (6 bases). In germline, CDR1 is SGHTA, CDR2 FQGNSA. The CDR3 loop spans 14 amino acids. V was trimmed by 2 bases and J by 1 base, leaving 8 bases between them. The CDR3 spells CASSLQGPNTEAFF. CDR3 bases: TGTGCCAGCAGCTTACAGGGGCCGAACACTGAAGCTTTCTTT.

V usage is TRBV20-1 and J usage is TRBJ1-1, with D uncertain. The CDR3 has 14 residues. V was cut by 3 bases and J by 1 base, with 12 bases left in between. Germline loops: CDR1 DFQATT, CDR2 SNEGSKA (reference sequence). CDR3 nucleotide sequence: TGCAGTGCTAGTCAACTCCGGGAGAACACTGAAGCTTTCTTT. Protein sequence: CSASQLRENTEAFF.

The chain combines TRBV7-3 with TRBJ2-3, with a weak D call TRBD2 (6 bases). Germline V gene data show CDR1 as SGHTA and CDR2 as FQGTGA. CDR3 length: 14 amino acids. The V end was cut by 3 bases, the J end by 6 bases, with 13 bases between. The DNA of the CDR3 is TGTGCCAGCAGCTTGGGGGGAGCGGAGGATACGCAGTATTTT. Translating it yields CASSLGGAEDTQYF.

The V and J genes are TRBV7-9 and TRBJ2-2; unclear D gene. V was trimmed by 6 bases and J by 4 bases, leaving 12 bases between them. CDR3 size: 14 residues. CDR1 SEHNR and CDR2 FQNEAQ come from the germline V gene (reference sequence). Here the CDR3 reads CASSGEATTGELFF. DNA of the CDR3: TGTGCCAGCAGTGGAGAGGCCACCACCGGGGAGCTGTTTTTT.

The chain has TRBV19 and TRBJ1-5; TRBD1 is a possible D gene (6 bases). CDR1 is LNHDA, CDR2 SQIVND, per germline (reference sequence). There are 16 residues in the CDR3. V lost 4 bases and J lost 0, with 13 bases in between. The CDR3 DNA follows: TGTGCCAGTAGTACCGGACAGTACCCTAGCAATCAGCCCCAGCATTTT. Amino acid sequence: CASSTGQYPSNQPQHF. The variable domain in full, completed from reference TRBV19 and TRBJ1-5, reads DGGITQSPKYLFRKEGQNVTLSCEQNLNHDAMYWYRQDPGQGLRLIYYSQIVNDFQKGDIAEGYSVSREKKESFPLTVTSAQKNPTAFYLCASSTGQYPSNQPQHFGDGTRLSIL.

The chain has TRBV11-2 and TRBJ1-3; no clear D. Trimming pared 5 bases from V and 0 bases from J, leaving 5 bases between. The CDR3 extends over 13 amino acids. Germline CDR1 reads SGHAT; CDR2 reads FQNNGV. The CDR3 region is CASSGSSGNTIYF. CDR3 coding DNA: TGTGCCAGCAGCGGGAGCTCTGGAAACACCATATATTTT.

The chain combines TRBV5-4 with TRBJ2-3; the match to TRBD2 covers 11 bases. The CDR3 has 15 amino acids. The J segment lost 6 bases and the V segment lost 4 bases, leaving 7 bases of the junction unmatched. The germline gives CDR1 SGHNT, CDR2 YYREEE (reference sequence). The CDR3 DNA reads TGTGCCAGCAGCCAGGGGGCTAGCGGGAGGGATACGCAGTATTTT. Translating gives CASSQGASGRDTQYF.

The chain employs TRBV9 and TRBJ1-2; D is undetermined. This CDR3 region has 12 residues. CDR1 is SGDLS, CDR2 YYNGEE, per germline. V lost 0 bases and J 4 bases, leaving 4 bases between the germline ends. As DNA, the CDR3 is TGTGCCAGCAGCGTAGAGGGCTATGGCTACACCTTC. It codes for CASSVEGYGYTF.

The CDR3 is CASSLSGRNQPQHF. DNA of the CDR3: TGTGCCAGCAGTTTATCAGGGCGCAATCAGCCCCAGCATTTT. This chain connects TRBV27 to TRBJ1-5; D unresolved. The germline CDR1 and CDR2 sequences are MNHEY and SMNVEV (reference sequence). The CDR3 is 14 residues long. V was clipped by 0 bases and J by 2 bases, with 5 bases between them.

This chain links TRBV15 with TRBJ1-4; 9 nucleotides line up with TRBD1. CDR1 and CDR2 from the germline V gene are LNHNV and YYDKDF (reference sequence). The J segment lost 5 bases and the V segment lost 4 bases, leaving 2 bases of the junction unmatched. The CDR3 runs to 14 residues. CDR3 bases: TGTGCCACCAGCAAGGACAGGGGAAATGAAAAACTGTTTTTT. The encoded protein is CATSKDRGNEKLFF.

V is TRBV7-9 and J is TRBJ2-1; 8 bases map to TRBD2. Germline assignment: CDR1 SEHNR and CDR2 FQNEAQ (reference sequence). The CDR3 is 14 residues long. The junction had 3 bases not matched to a gene; V was cut back by 6 bases and J by 2 bases. Here the CDR3 reads CASRTSGTYNEQFF. CDR3 DNA sequence: TGTGCCAGCAGAACTAGCGGTACCTACAATGAGCAGTTCTTC. Together with reference TRBV7-9 and TRBJ2-1, the CDR3 gives the full variable domain: DTGVSQNPRHKITKRGQNVTFRCDPISEHNRLYWYRQTLGQGPEFLTYFQNEAQLEKSRLLSDRFSAERPKGSFSTLEIQRTEQGDSAMYLCASRTSGTYNEQFFGPGTRLTVL.

At least ten counts were recorded for this clone. The rearrangement links TRBV19 to TRBJ1-1; D is perhaps TRBD1 (6 bases). The CDR3 totals 14 residues. V was clipped by 8 bases and J by 0 bases, with 13 bases between them. Looked up from germline, CDR1 is LNHDA and CDR2 is SQIVND (reference sequence). The CDR3 loop is CASGRTVLNTEAFF. The CDR3 DNA reads as TGTGCCAGTGGTCGGACAGTACTGAACACTGAAGCTTTCTTT.

CDR3 protein: CASSYSTGVVHF. The CDR3 DNA is TGTGCCAGCAGTTACTCGACAGGGGTTGTCCACTTT. The rearrangement links TRBV6-2 or TRBV6-3 to TRBJ1-6, with 8 positions matching TRBD1. The CDR3 sequence is 12 residues long. Per germline, CDR1 MNHEY and CDR2 SVGEGT. With 0 bases clipped from V and 17 bases from J, the junction kept 3 bases outside the gene matches.

The chain links TRBV3-1 (or the pseudogene TRBV3-2) to TRBJ2-3; D gene uncertain. Looked up from germline, CDR1 is LGHDT and CDR2 is YNNKEL (reference sequence). This CDR3 has 13 residues. Trimming left V 4 bases short and J 6 bases short, with 11 bases between. CDR3 in DNA: TGTGCCAGCAGCCCCCCTGGCAGGGATACGCAGTATTTT. Translated, it gives CASSPPGRDTQYF.

The CDR3 DNA reads as TGCGCCAGCAGCTTGGTACCGGCAGGGACTAGCGGGAGGAGGACAGATACGCAGTATTTT. Protein sequence: CASSLVPAGTSGRRTDTQYF. This rearrangement joins TRBV5-1 to TRBJ2-3; 15 nucleotides agree with TRBD2. Per the germline V gene, CDR1 is SGHRS and CDR2 is YFSETQ. The CDR3 totals 20 residues. With 0 bases clipped from V and 3 bases from J, the junction kept 11 bases outside the gene matches.

The chain has TRBV7-6 and TRBJ2-7, with D possibly TRBD1 on 6 matching bases. There are 15 residues in the CDR3. The V gene lost 5 bases and the J gene lost 0 bases, with 14 bases spanning the gap. Germline assignment: CDR1 SGHVS and CDR2 FNYEAQ. The CDR3 region has the DNA TGTGCCAGCAGCCAGAATACAGGGAGCTCCTACGAGCAGTACTTC. Residues: CASSQNTGSSYEQYF.

This chain connects TRBV28 to TRBJ2-7, with 10 bases aligning to TRBD1. The CDR3 runs 17 residues. Germline loops: CDR1 MDHEN, CDR2 SYDVKM. V shed 8 bases and J 0 bases; nucleotides not matched to a gene: 13. CDR3 nucleotides: TGTGCCAGCGGAACGGGACAGGGGCTTACCTTCTCCTACGAGCAGTACTTC. Translation: CASGTGQGLTFSYEQYF.

Here the CDR3 DNA reads TGTGCCACCAGTGACACCGGGACAGGGGATGGCTACACCTTC. Translated, it gives CATSDTGTGDGYTF. The chain couples TRBV24-1 to TRBJ1-2, with TRBD1 matching 10 bases. CDR1 and CDR2 from the germline V gene are KGHDR and SFDVKD. V lost 4 bases and J lost 6; bases outside the gene matches: 4. This CDR3 is built from 14 residues.

J is TRBJ1-2 and V is TRBV7-9; TRBD1 aligns across 11 bases. Trimming at V came to 5 bases and at J to 8 bases, leaving 7 bases not matched to a gene. This CDR3 contains 14 residues. Per the germline V gene, CDR1 is SEHNR and CDR2 is FQNEAQ (reference sequence). In nucleotides, the CDR3 is TGTGCCAGCAGCCCAGGGACAGGGGGAAGGGGCTACACCTTC. It encodes CASSPGTGGRGYTF.

The DNA of the CDR3 is TGTGCCAGCAGCCGGTGGGGGGACAATGAGCAGTTCTTC. Protein sequence: CASSRWGDNEQFF. V and J are TRBV7-8 and TRBJ2-1; D is perhaps TRBD2 (6 bases). V was clipped by 5 bases and J by 5 bases, with 10 bases between them. CDR3 length equals 13 residues. The germline V gene encodes CDR1 SGHVS and CDR2 FQNEAQ.

V gene TRBV28 combines with J gene TRBJ1-5; a possible D gene is TRBD1 (5 bases). Germline CDR1 is MDHEN and CDR2 is SYDVKM. V was shortened by 5 bases and J by 2 bases, with 13 bases between the two germline ends. This CDR3 spans 15 amino acids. The CDR3 region has the DNA TGTGCCAGCAGTCTCACAGGTTTGGGCAATCAGCCCCAGCATTTT. Protein: CASSLTGLGNQPQHF.

The gene calls are TRBV7-8 and TRBJ2-7; 8 bases fit TRBD2. J was trimmed by 2 bases and V by 1 base; bases with no gene match: 4. The CDR3 runs 15 residues. Per the germline V gene, CDR1 is SGHVS and CDR2 is FQNEAQ. DNA of the CDR3: TGTGCCAGCAGCTTAGTAGGGCGGGAGGCCTACGAGCAGTACTTC. Translating it yields CASSLVGREAYEQYF.

V gene TRBV18 combines with J gene TRBJ1-6; D ambiguous. V was shortened by 6 bases and J by 7 bases, with 10 bases between the two germline ends. The CDR3 spans 13 residues. Germline CDR1 KGHSH, CDR2 LQKENI. CDR3 sequence (DNA): TGTGCCAGCTCCTCCGACCGGAATTCACCCCTCCACTTT. Amino acid sequence: CASSSDRNSPLHF.

V gene TRBV2 combines with J gene TRBJ1-1; D remains unclear. Looked up from germline, CDR1 is SNHLY and CDR2 is FYNNEI. The CDR3 contains 13 residues. V was trimmed by 6 bases and J by 6 bases, leaving 14 bases between them. The CDR3 region has the DNA TGTGCCAGCAGCGCACGGGTTAGGGCTGAAGCTTTCTTT. As protein: CASSARVRAEAFF.

In its sample, this clone was seen once. V usage is TRBV6-5 and J usage is TRBJ1-1; D call uncertain. The CDR3 is 14 amino acids. Trimming left V 4 bases short and J 0 bases short, with 9 bases between. CDR1 is MNHEY and CDR2 is SVGAGI in the germline V gene. The CDR3 sequence is CASSSSRLNTEAFF. CDR3 coding DNA: TGTGCCAGCAGTTCAAGCAGGTTGAACACTGAAGCTTTCTTT.

The rearrangement uses TRBV7-2 and TRBJ2-7; the D is unclear. Between the trimmed V and J ends, which lost 4 bases and 2 bases, there was a span of 12 bases. Germline CDR1 SGHTA, CDR2 FQGNSA. The CDR3 sequence is 14 residues long. The chain's CDR3 is CASSSGDWPYEQYF. CDR3 DNA: TGTGCCAGCAGCTCCGGCGACTGGCCCTACGAGCAGTACTTC.

CDR3 DNA: TGTGCCACCAGACGCAGGCAGGGGGCTCGGGGAACCGGGGAGCTGTTTTTT. Its protein product is CATRRRQGARGTGELFF. The gene calls are TRBV19 and TRBJ2-2, with 8 positions matching TRBD1. Germline trimming cut 10 bases from V and 5 bases from J; bases unmatched to any gene: 18. The CDR3 is made up of 17 amino acids. Germline V CDR1 and CDR2: LNHDA, SQIVND (reference sequence).

The rearrangement uses TRBV10-2 and TRBJ1-1; TRBD1 matches 8 bases. V was clipped by 7 bases and J by 0 bases; unmatched bases: 4. Germline CDR1 WSHSY, CDR2 SAAADI. The CDR3 loop spans 14 amino acids. DNA of the CDR3: TGCGCCAGCAAGACGGACAGGGTGAACACTGAAGCTTTCTTT. The encoded protein is CASKTDRVNTEAFF.

This sequence joins TRBV28 and TRBJ1-2; TRBD1 matches at 7 bases. V shed 5 bases and J 3 bases; nucleotides not matched to a gene: 15. CDR3 size: 17 residues. The V gene's germline CDR1 is MDHEN and CDR2 SYDVKM. The CDR3 sequence: CASSTNIRGRWDYGYTF. The CDR3 region has the DNA TGTGCCAGCAGTACCAATATAAGGGGGCGCTGGGACTATGGCTACACCTTC.